This TCR beta chain was captured in a study of low-dose radiotherapy and immunotherapy resistance in tumors. Study context: From cycle 1 day 1, patients took oral aspirin 300 mg every day for four cycles.

cDNA synthesis used a TRAV/TRBV-specific primer set for both chains. A 20-cycle PCR with a constant-region primer and V-primer adapter amplified TCRs. A single record per CDR3 protein comes from TCRdb applying MiXCR to the reads. The table shows roughly 30,000 distinct CDR3 sequences, with about 49% occurring only once. Trimming stripped 1 base from V and 5 bases from J, with 9 bases between. The CDR3 length is 15 residues. Noted time point: after trial treatment. Treatment here: LDRT plus nivolumab, ipilimumab, low-dose cyclophosphamide and aspirin (RACIN trial). It was nivolumab, ipilimumab, aspirin, low-dose cyclophosphamide and low-dose radiotherapy that donors received. All eligible patients presented with advanced solid tumors that contained no tumor-infiltrating lymphocytes.

The TCR originated in a male donor with gallbladder cancer. This chain joins TRBV12-3 or TRBV12-4 and TRBJ1-6; weak D call: TRBD1 (6 bases). The specimen was PBMCs, collected after low-dose radiotherapy plus immunotherapy. The CDR3: CASSLGGQNNSPLHF. The DNA of the CDR3 is TGTGCCAGCAGTTTAGGCGGACAGAATAATTCACCCCTCCACTTT.